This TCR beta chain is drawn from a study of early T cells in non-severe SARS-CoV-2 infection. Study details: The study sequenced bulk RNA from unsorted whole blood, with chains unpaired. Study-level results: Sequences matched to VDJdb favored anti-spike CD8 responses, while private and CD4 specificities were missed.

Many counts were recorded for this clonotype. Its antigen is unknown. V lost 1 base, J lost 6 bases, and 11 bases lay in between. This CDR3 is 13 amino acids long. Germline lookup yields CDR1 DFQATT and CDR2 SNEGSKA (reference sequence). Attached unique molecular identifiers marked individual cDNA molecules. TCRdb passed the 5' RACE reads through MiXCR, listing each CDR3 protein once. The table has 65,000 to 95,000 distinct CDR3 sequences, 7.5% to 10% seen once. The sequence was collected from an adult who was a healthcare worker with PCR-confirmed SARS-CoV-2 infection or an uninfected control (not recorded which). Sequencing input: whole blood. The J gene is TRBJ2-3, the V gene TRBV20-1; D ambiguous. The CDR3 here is CSARAGGLDTQYF. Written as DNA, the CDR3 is TGCAGTGCTAGAGCGGGTGGTCTTGATACGCAGTATTTT.